Here is one TCR beta chain with its context. This sample is part of a study of cytomegalovirus exposure and HLA in healthy donors. V trimming: 2 bases; J trimming: 8 bases; junction bases outside the gene matches: 5. The CDR3 loop spans 12 amino acids. The germline V gene has CDR1 SQVTM and CDR2 ANQGSEA. PCR was performed using 60 Vbeta and 13 Jbeta primers. The table came from immunoSEQ multiplex PCR; TCRdb's copy has only in-frame clones and leaves some out. The top ten hold around a tenth of the sample, which has 140,000 to 150,000 clones, 82% seen once. The source material was PBMCs. The chain employs TRBV29-1 and TRBJ1-2, with 7 bases identical to TRBD1. The source of this sequence is a woman aged 60-75 years in good health and CMV-seropositive. The CDR3 DNA reads as TGCAGCGTTGAAACTAGGGACAGAGGCTACACCTTC. It encodes CSVETRDRGYTF.